These T cell receptor beta chains were read from a single sample in a study of beta chain features in type 1 diabetes. TCRdb's table, derived via immunoSEQ multiplex PCR, lists solely in-frame clones and lacks some. The profile shows more than 55,000 clones, 52% of them singletons. Sequencing used Tregs from blood. These receptors originate from a woman in her forties with type 1 diabetes. CDR3s include the opening cysteine and the closing phenylalanine or tryptophan. Fields, in order: D gene, clone size, J gene, V gene, CDR3 length, CDR3 protein, CDR3 DNA. D genes are given only for firm matches. The listing skips clone size in some rows; elsewhere it reads once, few, many or a size class.

>NA|NA|TRBJ2-5|TRBV7-2|13
CASGLPPQETQYF
TGTGCCAGCGGGCTACCTCCCCAAGAGACCCAGTACTTC
>NA|medium-sized|TRBJ1-5|TRBV30|13
CAWSSRRNQPQHF
TGTGCCTGGAGTTCTCGGCGGAATCAGCCCCAGCATTTT
>NA|NA|TRBJ2-1|TRBV10-3|14
CAISGTVSYNEQFF
TGTGCCATCAGTGGGACAGTAAGCTACAATGAGCAGTTCTTC
>TRBD1|NA|TRBJ1-1|TRBV7-3|17
CASSLSGGVGPNTEAFF
TGTGCCAGCAGCCTTTCAGGGGGCGTCGGGCCCAACACTGAAGCTTTCTTT
>NA|few|TRBJ1-5|TRBV19|14
CASNHPGGNQPQHF
TGTGCCAGTAACCACCCTGGAGGCAATCAGCCCCAGCATTTT
>TRBD1|few|TRBJ1-5|TRBV7-2|14
CASSSDRRNQPQHF
TGTGCCAGCAGCTCGGACAGGAGAAATCAGCCCCAGCATTTT
>NA|NA|TRBJ1-6|TRBV19|12
CASSRSSSPLHF
TGTGCCAGTTCCCGTTCGAGTTCACCCCTCCACTTT
>NA|NA|TRBJ1-2|TRBV7-9|16
CASSTGSAHTSSGYTF
TGTGCCAGCAGCACCGGGAGCGCCCATACTTCGAGTGGCTACACCTTC
>NA|once|TRBJ2-3|TRBV9|13
CASSRGFTDTQYF
TGTGCCAGCAGCAGGGGGTTTACAGATACGCAGTATTTT
>NA|NA|TRBJ2-5|TRBV9|14
CASSVVGASETQYF
TGTGCCAGCAGCGTAGTGGGGGCTAGTGAGACCCAGTACTTC
>NA|NA|TRBJ1-1|TRBV7-2|14
CASSPSSGGTEAFF
TGTGCCAGCAGCCCCTCGTCCGGGGGGACTGAAGCTTTCTTT
>NA|NA|TRBJ2-7|TRBV11-2|14
CASSPSSEYYEQYF
TGTGCCAGCAGCCCGTCTAGCGAGTACTACGAGCAGTACTTC
>NA|few|TRBJ2-2|TRBV20-1|11
CSARRGGELFF
TGCAGTGCTAGAAGGGGCGGGGAGCTGTTTTTT
>TRBD1|few|TRBJ2-2|TRBV7-3|17
CASSPTRQGAYTGELFF
TGTGCCAGCAGCCCTACTCGACAGGGAGCATACACCGGGGAGCTGTTTTTT
>TRBD1|NA|TRBJ1-1|TRBV4-1|13
CASSRQGGAEAFF
TGCGCCAGCAGCCGACAGGGCGGCGCTGAAGCTTTCTTT
>TRBD1|NA|TRBJ2-4|TRBV2|14
CASSERGQGNIQYF
TGTGCCAGCAGTGAAAGGGGACAGGGGAACATTCAGTACTTC
>NA|few|TRBJ2-7|TRBV30|11
CAWNYRNEQYF
TGTGCCTGGAACTATAGAAACGAGCAGTACTTC
>NA|NA|TRBJ2-5|TRBV5-6|11
CASSSGETQYF
TGTGCCAGCAGCTCCGGAGAGACCCAGTACTTC
>TRBD2|NA|TRBJ2-3|TRBV7-3|15
CASSPGLARTDTQYF
TGTGCCAGCAGCCCTGGACTAGCCCGCACAGATACGCAGTATTTT
>NA|few|TRBJ1-1|TRBV6-5|12
CASSPRNTEAFF
TGTGCCAGCAGTCCCCGGAACACTGAAGCTTTCTTT
>TRBD1|few|TRBJ2-2|TRBV6-6|15
CASSGPTGVTGELFF
TGTGCCAGCAGCGGTCCGACAGGGGTAACCGGGGAGCTGTTTTTT
>NA|few|TRBJ1-5|TRBV5-1|13
CASSSGDNQPQHF
TGCGCCAGCAGCTCGGGAGACAATCAGCCCCAGCATTTT
>NA|many|TRBJ2-1|TRBV28|16
CASRTLVLGRGVEQFF
TGTGCCAGCAGAACCCTTGTCCTCGGCAGGGGAGTCGAGCAGTTCTTC
>TRBD1|NA|TRBJ2-7|TRBV6-1|15
CASSGRTGGSYEQYF
TGTGCCAGCAGTGGGAGGACAGGGGGTTCCTACGAGCAGTACTTC
>TRBD1|NA|TRBJ1-5|TRBV6-1|15
CASSEHGQGDQPQHF
TGTGCCAGCAGTGAACACGGACAGGGCGATCAGCCCCAGCATTTT
>TRBD1|few|TRBJ2-5|TRBV5-4|16
CASSSRQGAAQETQYF
TGTGCCAGCAGCTCAAGACAGGGGGCGGCCCAAGAGACCCAGTACTTC
>TRBD2|NA|TRBJ2-1|TRBV7-9|14
CASSFGSGTDEQFF
TGTGCCAGCAGCTTTGGTAGCGGGACGGATGAGCAGTTCTTC
>TRBD1|NA|TRBJ2-7|TRBV6-6|12
CASKGAIYEQYF
TGTGCCAGCAAGGGGGCTATTTACGAGCAGTACTTC
>TRBD1|medium-sized|TRBJ1-2|TRBV7-9|15
CASSDPRTGDYGYTF
TGTGCCAGCAGCGACCCCAGGACAGGGGACTATGGCTACACCTTC
>NA|NA|TRBJ2-7|TRBV11-2|13
CASSGEGGYEQYF
TGTGCCAGCAGTGGAGAGGGGGGGTACGAGCAGTACTTC
>TRBD1|NA|TRBJ1-2|TRBV29-1|13
CSAGTGQGYGYTF
TGCAGCGCCGGGACAGGGCAAGGGTATGGCTACACCTTC
>TRBD1|NA|TRBJ1-2|TRBV6-1|15
CASSEVVDRGHGYTF
TGTGCCAGCAGTGAAGTGGTCGACAGGGGTCATGGCTACACCTTC
>NA|few|TRBJ1-3|TRBV6-5|16
CASSYSYTKSGNTIYF
TGTGCCAGCAGTTACTCGTATACAAAATCTGGAAACACCATATATTTT
>TRBD2|NA|TRBJ2-5|TRBV11-1|17
CASSPGGRGGTQETQYF
TGTGCCAGCAGCCCCGGGGGACGGGGGGGGACACAAGAGACCCAGTACTTC
>TRBD1|NA|TRBJ2-5|TRBV29-1|13
CSVGNRGSETQYF
TGCAGCGTTGGAAACAGGGGGAGCGAGACCCAGTACTTC
>NA|NA|TRBJ2-7|TRBV7-2|16
CASSPVGRWNSYEQYF
TGTGCCAGCAGCCCCGTGGGGCGGTGGAATTCCTACGAGCAGTACTTC
>TRBD1|NA|TRBJ1-6|TRBV4-3|18
CASSQNSHGTVTNSPLHF
TGCGCCAGCAGCCAAAATTCCCATGGGACAGTGACTAATTCACCCCTCCACTTT
>NA|few|TRBJ2-1|TRBV5-4|15
CASSAWLGVYNEQFF
TGTGCCAGCAGCGCCTGGCTAGGGGTCTACAATGAGCAGTTCTTC
>TRBD2|NA|TRBJ2-1|TRBV19|13
CASSIRLAGEQFF
TGTGCCAGTAGTATCAGACTAGCGGGGGAGCAGTTCTTC
>TRBD1|few|TRBJ2-2|TRBV28|16
CASRSQGAVDTGELFF
TGTGCCAGCAGGTCACAGGGGGCAGTTGACACCGGGGAGCTGTTTTTT
>TRBD1|NA|TRBJ2-2|TRBV11-2|14
CASSLTGLTGELFF
TGTGCCAGCAGTTTGACAGGGCTCACCGGGGAGCTGTTTTTT
>NA|NA|TRBJ1-1|TRBV29-1|13
CSVKRGSGTEAFF
TGCAGCGTGAAACGGGGGTCGGGCACTGAAGCTTTCTTT
>TRBD2|NA|TRBJ2-5|TRBV7-8|20
CASSIHVPGLAGVGQETQYF
TGTGCCAGCAGCATACATGTCCCGGGACTAGCGGGAGTAGGGCAAGAGACCCAGTACTTC
>TRBD2|NA|TRBJ2-5|TRBV4-3|17
CASSQDRSGSHLETQYF
TGCGCCAGCAGCCAAGATCGGAGCGGGAGCCATTTAGAGACCCAGTACTTC
>NA|NA|TRBJ1-5|TRBV2|14
CASSATLGDQPQHF
TGTGCCAGCAGCGCGACCCTAGGGGATCAGCCCCAGCATTTT
>NA|few|TRBJ1-1|TRBV6-6|14
CASSYQGVNTEAFF
TGTGCCAGCAGTTATCAAGGGGTAAACACTGAAGCTTTCTTT
>NA|few|TRBJ1-2|TRBV11-2|14
CASSLDLRRKGYTF
TGTGCCAGCAGCTTAGATCTGAGGAGAAAGGGCTACACCTTC
>NA|NA|TRBJ1-2|TRBV6-5|13
CASSYQGTYGYTF
TGTGCCAGCAGTTATCAGGGGACGTATGGCTACACCTTC
>TRBD1|NA|TRBJ1-2|TRBV28|13
CAIAEQGARGYTF
TGTGCCATCGCAGAACAGGGGGCACGGGGCTACACCTTC
>TRBD2|few|TRBJ2-1|TRBV5-1|13
CASSSGGGYEQFF
TGCGCCAGCAGCAGCGGGGGGGGGTATGAGCAGTTCTTC
>NA|NA|TRBJ1-3|TRBV7-9|14
CAAAGRASGNTIYF
TGTGCAGCAGCGGGACGAGCCTCTGGAAACACCATATATTTT
>TRBD2|NA|TRBJ2-1|TRBV5-1|15
CASRGGETHYNEQFF
TGCGCCAGCAGGGGAGGGGAGACTCACTACAATGAGCAGTTCTTC
>TRBD2|few|TRBJ2-7|TRBV18|14
CASSLRGGIYEQYF
TGTGCCAGCTCACTCCGGGGAGGGATATACGAGCAGTACTTC
>TRBD1|NA|TRBJ1-2|TRBV11-2|14
CASSPGDRGSGYTF
TGTGCCAGTTCTCCGGGGGACAGGGGATCTGGCTACACCTTC
>TRBD1|few|TRBJ1-2|TRBV6-6|13
CASSADRDYGYTF
TGTGCCAGCAGTGCGGACAGGGACTATGGCTACACCTTC